This TCR beta chain was profiled in a study of blood T cells in healthy people across ages. Points from the study as a whole: Age showed a roughly linear inverse relationship with TCR beta diversity per million T cells.

Using a J-beta primer mix together with a sample-barcoded 5' primer, a second PCR was run for about 6 to 12 cycles. One entry per CDR3 protein results from TCRdb running MiXCR on the 5' RACE reads. The sample lists around 500,000 distinct CDR3 sequences, more than 45% occurring once. From germline, CDR1 is MGHRA and CDR2 YSYEKL. This CDR3 has 15 amino acids. V was cut by 4 bases and J by 7 bases, with 17 bases left in between. As to this clonotype: What it recognizes is unknown.

This clonotype was sampled from an elderly man in good health. Specimen: blood. V usage is TRBV4-1 and J usage is TRBJ2-1, with a possible D match to TRBD2 (7 bases). The CDR3 DNA is TGCGCCAGCAGCCCCCTGGGGGGGGGCCGGAATGAGCAGTTCTTC. Its protein is CASSPLGGGRNEQFF.